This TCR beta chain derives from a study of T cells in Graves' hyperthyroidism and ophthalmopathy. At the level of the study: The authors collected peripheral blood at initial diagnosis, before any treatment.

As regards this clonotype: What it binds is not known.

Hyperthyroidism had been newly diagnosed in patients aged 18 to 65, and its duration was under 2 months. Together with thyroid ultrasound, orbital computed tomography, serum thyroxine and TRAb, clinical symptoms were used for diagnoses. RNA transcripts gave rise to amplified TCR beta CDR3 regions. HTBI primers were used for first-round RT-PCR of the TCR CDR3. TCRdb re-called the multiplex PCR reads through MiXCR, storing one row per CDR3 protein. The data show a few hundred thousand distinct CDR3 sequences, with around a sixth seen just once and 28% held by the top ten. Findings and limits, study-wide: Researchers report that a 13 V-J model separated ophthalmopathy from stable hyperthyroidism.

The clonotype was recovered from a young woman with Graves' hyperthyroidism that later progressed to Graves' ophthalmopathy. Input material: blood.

CDR3 loop: CASSLSLYPNNSPLHF. In DNA form, the CDR3 reads TGTGCCAGCAGTTTGTCTCTATATCCAAATAATTCACCCCTCCACTTT. The rearrangement joins TRBV27 to TRBJ1-6; D not certain. V was cut by 3 bases and J by 5 bases, with 14 bases left in between. The CDR3 sequence is 16 residues long. CDR1 and CDR2 from the germline V gene are MNHEY and SMNVEV (reference sequence).